The T cell receptor (delta chain) under discussion was sequenced for a study of gamma-delta chains in newborns, infants, children. Study in general: Innate gammadelta T cells reportedly expand polyclonally right after birth, driven by microbial exposure, per the title.

In its sample, this clone was seen a few times. A far bigger clonotype differs at one base, so this is likely a read error. TCRdb fed the reads into CATT to redo clone calling. The sample carries roughly 3,400 delta-chain clones, 1% to 1.5% recorded once. This CDR3 region has 20 residues. Germline V lookup: CDR1 GEAIGNYY, CDR2 EKD. The ends lost 5 bases at V and 0 bases at J; junction bases unmatched: 14. Sequencing was done on a sample of blood. The TCR sequence derives from a child who was a newborn, infant or young child, either healthy, febrile or measles-vaccinated (not recorded which). This chain uses TRDV2 with TRDJ3, with TRDD3 identical over 8 bases. The CDR3 loop reads CACGRLGGLLSSWDTRQMFF. The CDR3 DNA reads TGTGCCTGTGGCCGACTGGGGGGACTCCTCAGCTCCTGGGACACCCGACAGATGTTTTTC.